The clone carrying this TCR beta chain came up once. Its antigen is unidentified. The repertoire was sequenced with immunoSEQ multiplex PCR; TCRdb's copy has only in-frame clones and lacks some. The sample yields 300,000 to 400,000 clones, approximately 67% seen once. These data are taken from a study of cytotoxic CD8 clonotypes in ibrutinib-treated CLL. About the study: The patients, roughly twelve relapsed/refractory and roughly 15 treatment-naive, included about 18 who were IGHV unmutated. Partial responses totalled approximately 24 and complete responses 2; after median approximately 64 months, approximately 15 remained remitted and about twelve progressed. Notes on the study in general: A difference in sampling times existed between sustained-remission and progressing patients.

The length of the CDR3 is 13 residues. From germline, CDR1 is SEHNR and CDR2 FQNEAQ (reference sequence). V lost 1 base and J lost 8, with 9 bases in between. V gene TRBV7-9 combines with J gene TRBJ2-1; possible D gene TRBD2, 6 bases. The TCR originated in a human donor with chronic lymphocytic leukemia. Material: PBMCs, obtained after 36 months of ibrutinib treatment. The CDR3, as DNA: TGTGCCAGCAGCTTAGGACTAGGAGATGAGCAGTTCTTC. The encoded protein is CASSLGLGDEQFF.